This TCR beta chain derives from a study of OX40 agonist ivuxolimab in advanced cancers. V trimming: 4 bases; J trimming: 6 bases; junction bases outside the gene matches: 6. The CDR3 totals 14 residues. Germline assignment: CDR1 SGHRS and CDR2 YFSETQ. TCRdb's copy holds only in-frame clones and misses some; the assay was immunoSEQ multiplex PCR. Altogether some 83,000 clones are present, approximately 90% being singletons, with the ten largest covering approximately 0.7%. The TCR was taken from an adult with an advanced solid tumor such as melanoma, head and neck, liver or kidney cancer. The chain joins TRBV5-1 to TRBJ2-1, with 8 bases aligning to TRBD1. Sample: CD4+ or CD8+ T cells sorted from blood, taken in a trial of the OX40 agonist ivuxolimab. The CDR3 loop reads CASSRDRFGNEQFF. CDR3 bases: TGCGCCAGCAGCCGGGACAGGTTTGGCAATGAGCAGTTCTTC.